This T cell receptor beta chain emerged from a study of T-cell reconstitution after alpha-beta-depleted transplantation in children. This clonotype was recorded at least ten times. The antigen remains undetermined. During its preparation, the TCRbeta library received unique molecular identifiers. TCRdb analysed the PCR reads with MiXCR anew, one entry per CDR3 protein. This repertoire shows about 19,000 distinct CDR3 sequences, 10% to 15% found once; its top ten account for less than 45%. Trimming left V 0 bases short and J 2 bases short, with 12 bases between. The CDR3 sequence is 16 residues long. In germline, CDR1 is LGHNT, CDR2 FRNRAP. General study findings and limits: Several hundred rapidly expanded clones from non-depleted graft cells reportedly supplied alpha-beta T cells about two months post-transplant. The authors attributed T-cell counts and diversity one year after transplant mostly to newly produced T cells. The study traced high day-60 TCRbeta diversity in some patients to surviving recipient T cells and thymic progenitors.

This receptor was obtained from a female patient aged 2-9 years who had a stem cell transplant for congenital amegakaryocytic thrombocytopenia, so the T cells may come from the graft donor. This sample comprised PBMCs, mostly from graft donor cells, obtained 60 days after TCRalphabeta/CD19-depleted stem cell transplant. J is TRBJ2-3 and V is TRBV12-5; TRBD1 or TRBD2 may be the D gene (5 bases each). This CDR3 is CASGLVLFGTTDTQYF. As DNA, the CDR3 is TGTGCTAGTGGTTTGGTATTGTTCGGGACCACAGATACGCAGTATTTT.